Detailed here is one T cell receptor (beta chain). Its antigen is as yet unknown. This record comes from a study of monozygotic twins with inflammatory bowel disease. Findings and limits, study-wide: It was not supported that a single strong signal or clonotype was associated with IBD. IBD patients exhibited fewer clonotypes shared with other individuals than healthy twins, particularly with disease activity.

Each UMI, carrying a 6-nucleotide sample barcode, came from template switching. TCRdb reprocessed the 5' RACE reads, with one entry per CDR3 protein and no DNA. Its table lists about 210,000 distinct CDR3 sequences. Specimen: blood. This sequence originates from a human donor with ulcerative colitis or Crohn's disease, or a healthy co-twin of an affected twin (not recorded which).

The CDR3 loop is CASSQALGQGVTEALF. The rearrangement uses TRBV4-2 and TRBJ1-1; there is no DNA to check the TCRdb D call of TRBD1. Germline assignment: CDR1 LGHNA and CDR2 YNFKEQ. The CDR3 sequence is 16 residues long.